Below, 15 T cell receptor beta chains from the same sample are listed, as sequenced in a study of tumor-infiltrating lymphocytes in primary liver carcinoma (dated by TCRdb to 2015 to 2018). Blood RNA was extracted from unsorted whole blood using TRIzol reagent, and germline DNA was obtained with the DNeasy Blood & Tissue kit. The reads were generated on an Illumina HiSeq 2500. TCRbeta-specific cDNA was reverse-transcribed from roughly 500 ng total RNA using a constant-region primer and ProtoScript II reverse transcriptase. Three nested multiplex PCR rounds, following a slightly modified ARM-PCR procedure, were used to build the TCRbeta libraries. The first two PCR rounds used multiplex TRBV1-TRBV30 forward primers with a Cbeta reverse primer, each for about 11 cycles. The public reads were reanalyzed by TCRdb: fastp trimming at Q25, MiXCR alignment, in-frame beta chains only. CDR3 protein duplicates are merged, each entry listing the most common genes and DNA. In this sample the table shows some 320,000 distinct CDR3 sequences, roughly 60% of which occur a single time. Around 9.5% of the sample goes to the ten largest clones.

The sequencing sample was made of peripheral blood. Receptors were obtained from a man between 40 and 49 years old with primary liver carcinoma and hepatitis B virus infection.

There are many counts of this clonotype. This chain joins TRBV29-1 and TRBJ2-4; D gene unclear. The CDR3 has 13 residues. Looked up from germline, CDR1 is SQVTM and CDR2 is ANQGSEA. Between the trimmed V and J ends, which lost 0 bases and 0 bases, there was a span of 3 bases. This CDR3 reads CSVEELAKNIQYF. The CDR3 DNA reads TGCAGCGTTGAAGAGCTAGCCAAAAACATTCAGTACTTC.

As regards this clonotype: This clone may be a read error of a much larger clone one base away. V gene TRBV6-1 combines with J gene TRBJ2-3; a possible D gene is TRBD1 (6 bases). Looked up from germline, CDR1 is MNHNS and CDR2 is SASEGT. The CDR3 runs 17 residues. The chain's CDR3 is CVSSEPHRVRGTDTQYF. CDR3 in DNA: TGTGTCAGCAGTGAGCCCCACAGGGTTCGGGGCACAGATACGCAGTATTTT.

As for this clonotype: This may be a read error: a much more frequent sequence differs by one nucleotide. The V call is TRBV29-1, the J call TRBJ2-5; TRBD1 matches 10 bases. The germline CDR1 and CDR2 sequences are SQVTM and ANQGSEA. Losses at the gene ends were 7 bases for V and 7 bases for J; bases not matched to a gene: 3. This CDR3 has 11 amino acids. The CDR3 region has the DNA TGCAGCGGGGGACAGGGGACGACCCAGTACTTC. This codes for CSGGQGTTQYF.

Many counts were recorded for this clonotype. The V call is TRBV6-1, the J call TRBJ2-2; D is uncertain. The CDR3 consists of 11 residues. V shed 6 bases and J shed 7 bases, with 6 bases lying between them. Germline V gene sequence: CDR1 MNHNS, CDR2 SASEGT. CDR3 DNA sequence: TGTGCCAGCAGAGAATACGGGGAGCTGTTTTTT. The encoded protein is CASREYGELFF.

This clonotype was observed many times. This rearrangement joins TRBV29-1 to TRBJ1-6; possibly TRBD1 for D (5 bases). Trimming took 6 bases from V and 6 from J, leaving 12 bases between them. Per the germline V gene, CDR1 is SQVTM and CDR2 is ANQGSEA. The CDR3 covers 13 residues. DNA of the CDR3: TGCAGCGTACGAGGGACGGCTAATTCACCCCTCCACTTT. It yields the protein CSVRGTANSPLHF.

The rearrangement joins TRBV18 to TRBJ2-3; 8 nucleotides align to TRBD1. Germline lookup yields CDR1 KGHSH and CDR2 LQKENI. The V gene end was trimmed by 8 bases and the J gene end by 3 bases; junction bases not matched to a gene: 10. The CDR3 has 15 residues. The CDR3: CASTFGQGITDTQYF. CDR3 DNA sequence: TGTGCCAGCACATTCGGACAGGGCATAACAGATACGCAGTATTTT.

This clonotype was seen ten or more times. This rearrangement joins TRBV28 to TRBJ1-5, with D perhaps TRBD1 (6 bases). V was clipped by 1 base and J by 3 bases, with 13 bases between them. The CDR3 is 16 amino acids. Germline CDR1 reads MDHEN; CDR2 reads SYDVKM. The CDR3 reads CASSLYRAQLNQPQHF. CDR3 DNA sequence: TGTGCCAGCAGTTTATACAGGGCCCAACTCAATCAGCCCCAGCATTTT.

Remarks on this clonotype: Just one base apart from a much larger clone, this may be a read error. This chain links TRBV6-1 with TRBJ1-3; D is undetermined. CDR3 size: 14 residues. V lost 5 bases to trimming and J lost 0 bases, with 8 bases between them. Germline V lookup: CDR1 MNHNS, CDR2 SASEGT. CDR3 DNA: TGTGCCAGCAGTAAAGTGTCCTCTGGAAACACCATATATTTT. As protein: CASSKVSSGNTIYF.

Concerning this clonotype: Possible read error: a much larger clone is one base away. The rearrangement joins TRBV29-1 to TRBJ2-5, with 10 bases aligning to TRBD1. Per germline, CDR1 SQVTM and CDR2 ANQGSEA. This CDR3 region has 15 residues. For the CDR3, the DNA is TGCGGCGTTGAGGACTGGACAGGGGGACGGGAGATCCAGTACTTC. This sequence encodes CGVEDWTGGREIQYF.

This clonotype occurred a few times. This chain links TRBV11-1 with TRBJ2-3; 9 bases are a match to TRBD1. V was pared by 6 bases and J by 4 bases, with 8 bases of the junction left unmatched. Germline values: CDR1 SGHAT, CDR2 FQDESV (reference sequence). This CDR3 is 15 amino acids long. The CDR3 loop reads CASRRTGAGADTQYF. CDR3 in DNA: TGTGCCAGCAGGCGGACAGGGGCAGGGGCAGATACGCAGTATTTT.

In the case of this clonotype: This clone may be a read error of a much larger clone one base away. As DNA, the CDR3 is TGTGCCAGCAACCCCCCGGGACAGGGGGCGGTTGGCTACACCTTC. It specifies CASNPPGQGAVGYTF. The chain couples TRBV14 to TRBJ1-2; 12 nucleotides line up with TRBD1. The CDR3 consists of 15 residues. V gave up 7 bases and J gave up 7 bases; unmatched junction bases: 10. CDR1 and CDR2 (germline): SGHDN, FVKESK.

The chain has TRBV28 and TRBJ2-3; no clear D gene. CDR1 is MDHEN, CDR2 SYDVKM, per germline. There are 18 residues in the CDR3. V dropped 5 bases and J dropped 3 bases, with 24 bases sitting between them. The CDR3 reads CASSLFTLRVIGTDTQYF. DNA for the CDR3: TGTGCCAGCAGTCTGTTCACTCTCCGCGTGATTGGTACAGATACGCAGTATTTT.

J is TRBJ1-1 and V is TRBV6-5, with D tentatively TRBD1 (5 bases). This CDR3 contains 14 residues. CDR1 and CDR2 (germline): MNHEY, SVGAGI. V was pared by 4 bases and J by 4 bases, with 13 bases between. The CDR3 spells CASSFATGVTEAFF. The DNA for the CDR3 is TGTGCCAGCAGTTTCGCGACGGGGGTCACTGAAGCTTTCTTT.

With respect to this clonotype: A much larger clone lies one base from this, so it may be a read error. The chain links TRBV6-6 to TRBJ2-1; D might be TRBD2 (6 bases). This CDR3 is 15 amino acids long. From germline, CDR1 is MNHNY and CDR2 SVGAGI (reference sequence). V dropped 2 bases and J dropped 8 bases, with 16 bases sitting between them. CDR3 amino acids: CASSYGGTLGDEQFF. The CDR3 DNA is TGTGCCAGCAGTTACGGCGGGACCCTGGGCGATGAGCAGTTCTTC.

A note on this clonotype: An end of the junction does not agree with germline; a read error may underlie this. This chain uses TRBV10-3 with TRBJ2-6; 9 nucleotides agree with TRBD2. The CDR3 is 20 residues long. The germline gives CDR1 ENHRY, CDR2 SYGVKD. The chain's CDR3 is CAISDGLAYSSRSGASVLAF. In DNA form, the CDR3 reads TGTGCCATCAGCGATGGACTAGCGTATTCTTCCCGCTCTGGGGCCAGCGTCCTGGCTTTC.